The clone carrying this T cell receptor (beta chain) has a handful of counts. The study reverse transcribed the entire isolated RNA, so it sequenced expressed TCRB transcripts. Sequencing used immunoSEQ multiplex PCR; TCRdb keeps in-frame clones, though not all of them. The sample holds more than 150,000 clones, around 10% seen once. These data are taken from a study of beta chain features in type 1 diabetes. Trimming cost V 3 bases and J 2 bases, with 11 bases left between them. CDR3 size: 14 residues. The germline V gene has CDR1 MDHEN and CDR2 SYDVKM. The clonotype originates from a man aged 18-30 years in good health. This chain joins TRBV28 and TRBJ2-7, with D possibly being TRBD1 (5 bases). The sample was central memory CD4+ T cells from blood. For the CDR3, the DNA is TGTGCCAGCAGTTTCTTCAGGGCCCCCTACGAGCAGTACTTC. Translated: CASSFFRAPYEQYF.